These 9 T cell receptor beta chains came from one sample sequenced in a study of T cells in Graves' hyperthyroidism and ophthalmopathy. Authors of the study amplified TCR beta CDR3 regions from RNA transcripts. HTBI primers were the set used in a first-round RT-PCR of the TCR CDR3. In TCRdb, the multiplex PCR reads were re-called with MiXCR into one record per CDR3 protein. The table lists about 300,000 distinct CDR3 sequences, approximately 18% of them singletons. Sequenced sample: blood. Receptors originate from a man in his fifties with Graves' ophthalmopathy.

This clonotype was counted between two and nine times. V gene TRBV2 combines with J gene TRBJ1-5; 11 bases map to TRBD1. Germline CDR1 SNHLY, CDR2 FYNNEI. The CDR3 contains 15 residues. V trimming: 1 base; J trimming: 7 bases; junction bases outside the gene matches: 3. DNA of the CDR3: TGTGCCAGCAGTGAAGGAGGGACAGGGGGACAGCCCCAGCATTTT. This sequence encodes CASSEGGTGGQPQHF. Using reference TRBV2 and TRBJ1-5 for the parts outside the CDR3, the full variable domain is EPEVTQTPSHQVTQMGQEVILRCVPISNHLYFYWYRQILGQKVEFLVSFYNNEISEKSEIFDDQFSVERPDGSNFTLKIRSTKLEDSAMYFCASSEGGTGGQPQHFGDGTRLSIL.

This clonotype has only a few counts. The V gene is TRBV2, the J gene TRBJ1-1; the match to TRBD1 covers 8 bases. The germline V gene has CDR1 SNHLY and CDR2 FYNNEI. This CDR3 is built from 17 residues. The V segment lost 1 base and the J segment 5 bases; nucleotides outside the gene matches: 12. CDR3: CASSEVQGALLATEAFF. In DNA, the CDR3 is TGTGCCAGCAGTGAAGTCCAGGGGGCATTGTTGGCGACTGAAGCTTTCTTT. The variable domain in full, with the rest retrieved from reference TRBV2 and TRBJ1-1, is EPEVTQTPSHQVTQMGQEVILRCVPISNHLYFYWYRQILGQKVEFLVSFYNNEISEKSEIFDDQFSVERPDGSNFTLKIRSTKLEDSAMYFCASSEVQGALLATEAFFGQGTRLTVV.

This clonotype was counted at least ten times. This sequence joins TRBV7-2 and TRBJ2-3; no clear D. V lost 1 base and J lost 3, with 14 bases in between. Germline assignment: CDR1 SGHTA and CDR2 FQGNSA. This CDR3 contains 16 residues. As DNA, the CDR3 is TGTGCCAGCAGCTTAGGTGGCAACCCGAGAACAGATACGCAGTATTTT. Amino acids: CASSLGGNPRTDTQYF.

Many counts were recorded for this clonotype. V is TRBV27 and J is TRBJ1-1, with D perhaps TRBD1 (5 bases). Germline V CDR1 and CDR2: MNHEY, SMNVEV (reference sequence). Trimming took off 11 bases at V and 5 bases at J, with 18 bases between the two ends. The CDR3 is 13 residues long. CDR3 in amino acids: CAARSRGATEAFF. CDR3 sequence (DNA): TGTGCCGCCCGCTCACGCGGGGCGACTGAAGCTTTCTTT.

Remarks on this clonotype: Compared with germline, one end of the junction differs, possibly owing to a read error. The chain links TRBV3-1 to TRBJ1-1; D is possibly TRBD1 (5 bases). CDR3 length: 16 amino acids. The germline gives CDR1 LGHDT, CDR2 YNNKEL (reference sequence). CDR3 sequence reads: CASSLEPGGRNTEAFF. The DNA for the CDR3 is TGTGCCAGTAGCCTTGAGCCGGGGGGTCGGAACACTGAAGCTTTCTTT.

This clonotype was detected a few times. This rearrangement joins TRBV7-9 to TRBJ2-1; 8 bases are a match to TRBD1. V lost 4 bases, J lost 9 bases, and 5 bases stayed unmatched. The germline CDR1 and CDR2 sequences are SEHNR and FQNEAQ (reference sequence). The CDR3 spans 13 residues. CDR3: CASSSGQGSEQFF. CDR3 nucleotide sequence: TGTGCCAGCAGCTCAGGACAGGGAAGTGAGCAGTTCTTC.

This clonotype came up many times. This chain connects TRBV11-3 to TRBJ1-5; D perhaps matches TRBD1 (5 bases). From germline, CDR1 is SGHNT and CDR2 YENEEA. CDR3 size: 17 residues. V dropped 6 bases and J dropped 6 bases, with 24 bases sitting between them. The CDR3 DNA sequence: TGTGCCAGCAGGTTCCCAGGGTTCCCTTCCCATGGTCAGCCCCAGCATTTT. Translated: CASRFPGFPSHGQPQHF.

V gene TRBV29-1 combines with J gene TRBJ2-7; 11 bases fit TRBD2. The CDR3 covers 14 residues. Unmatched junction bases numbered 9, after V lost 5 bases and J lost 6 bases. Germline V CDR1 and CDR2: SQVTM, ANQGSEA. The CDR3 is CSVLAGGGGGEQYF. The CDR3 region has the DNA TGCAGCGTTCTAGCGGGAGGAGGGGGGGGCGAGCAGTACTTC.

This clonotype was found many times. This sequence joins TRBV11-2 and TRBJ2-3, with TRBD2 as a possible D gene (6 bases). The germline CDR1 and CDR2 sequences are SGHAT and FQNNGV. V lost 5 bases and J 2 bases, leaving 8 bases between the germline ends. The CDR3 extends over 13 amino acids. The CDR3 DNA reads as TGTGCCAGCAGCCGGGACTTCACAGATACGCAGTATTTT. It encodes CASSRDFTDTQYF.